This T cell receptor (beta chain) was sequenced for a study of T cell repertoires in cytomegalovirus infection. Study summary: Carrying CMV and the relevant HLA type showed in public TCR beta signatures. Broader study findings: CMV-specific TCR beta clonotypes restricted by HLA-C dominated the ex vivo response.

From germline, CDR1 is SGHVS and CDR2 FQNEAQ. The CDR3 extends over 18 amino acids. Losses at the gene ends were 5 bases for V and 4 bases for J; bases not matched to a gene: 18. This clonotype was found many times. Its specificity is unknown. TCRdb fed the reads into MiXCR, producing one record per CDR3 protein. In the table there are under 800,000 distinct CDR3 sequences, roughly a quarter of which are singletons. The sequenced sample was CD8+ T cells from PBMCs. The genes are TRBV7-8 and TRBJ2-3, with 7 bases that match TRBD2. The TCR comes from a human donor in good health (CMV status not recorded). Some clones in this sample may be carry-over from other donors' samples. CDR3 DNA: TGTGCCAGCAGCATTTGGATCAGCGTACACGGGGGGTCAGATACGCAGTATTTT. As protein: CASSIWISVHGGSDTQYF.